This T cell receptor beta chain was retrieved from a study of blood T cell repertoires in COVID-19. Whole-study context: Sites in the United States, Italy and Spain provided acute and convalescent COVID-19 samples. T cells, B-cell-depleted T cells, or PBMCs provided the cDNA or gDNA that served as material.

This clone was observed once. Germline assignment: CDR1 LNHNV and CDR2 YYDKDF (reference sequence). CDR3 length: 14 amino acids. V dropped 2 bases and J dropped 5 bases, with 7 bases sitting between them. In the original workflow: Estimation of nucleated cell counts was performed using reference gene primer amplification. Clones were sequenced by immunoSEQ multiplex PCR, and TCRdb holds only the in-frame ones, with some missing. For V, J and clone size, that table is used; D and trimming come from the DNA. The data contain some 110,000 clones, roughly nine tenths of them singletons. The genes are TRBV15 and TRBJ1-6; D remains ambiguous. The sequence was obtained from a man aged 65 to 79 who had recovered from COVID-19. Material for sequencing was peripheral blood. Here the CDR3 DNA reads TGTGCCACCAGCAGAAACACCGATAATTCACCCCTCCACTTT. Its translation: CATSRNTDNSPLHF.